The 4 T cell receptor beta chains listed next were all sequenced from one sample in a study of Tregs in tolerant kidney transplant recipients. The protocol was immunoSEQ multiplex PCR, while the TCRdb copy is restricted to in-frame clones and leaves out a portion. The sample consists of around 43,000 clones, roughly nine tenths of them appearing once. The sequenced material came from Tregs from blood. Receptor source: a human donor in good health.

The chain employs TRBV30 and TRBJ1-4, with 7 bases lining up with TRBD1. The V segment lost 0 bases and the J segment 5 bases; nucleotides outside the gene matches: 3. The CDR3 sequence is 14 residues long. Germline V gene lookup returns CDR1 GTSNPN and CDR2 SVGIG (reference sequence). This chain's CDR3 is CAWSVDRVNEKLFF. Written as DNA, the CDR3 is TGTGCCTGGAGTGTCGACAGGGTGAATGAAAAACTGTTTTTT.

The chain employs TRBV6-5 and TRBJ2-7; possible D gene TRBD1, 6 bases. The CDR3 totals 13 residues. V shed 6 bases and J shed 2 bases, with 11 bases lying between them. Germline loops: CDR1 MNHEY, CDR2 SVGAGI. CDR3 region: CASSNGQTYEQYF. The CDR3, as DNA: TGTGCCAGCAGCAATGGACAGACCTACGAGCAGTACTTC.

V usage is TRBV11-2 and J usage is TRBJ2-2; 8 bases are shared with TRBD2. There are 16 residues in the CDR3. The J segment lost 0 bases and the V segment lost 5 bases, leaving 5 bases of the junction unmatched. CDR1 and CDR2 (germline): SGHAT, FQNNGV. As DNA, the CDR3 is TGTGCCAGCAGCGTCGTAGCGGGACCGAACACCGGGGAGCTGTTTTTT. It translates to CASSVVAGPNTGELFF.

The rearrangement links TRBV29-1 to TRBJ1-2; unclear D gene. The V end was cut by 6 bases, the J end by 2 bases, with 4 bases between. Germline CDR1 reads SQVTM; CDR2 reads ANQGSEA. This CDR3 has 10 residues. The CDR3 nucleotides read TGCAGCGTGTGGAACTATGGCTACACCTTC. Its translation is CSVWNYGYTF.